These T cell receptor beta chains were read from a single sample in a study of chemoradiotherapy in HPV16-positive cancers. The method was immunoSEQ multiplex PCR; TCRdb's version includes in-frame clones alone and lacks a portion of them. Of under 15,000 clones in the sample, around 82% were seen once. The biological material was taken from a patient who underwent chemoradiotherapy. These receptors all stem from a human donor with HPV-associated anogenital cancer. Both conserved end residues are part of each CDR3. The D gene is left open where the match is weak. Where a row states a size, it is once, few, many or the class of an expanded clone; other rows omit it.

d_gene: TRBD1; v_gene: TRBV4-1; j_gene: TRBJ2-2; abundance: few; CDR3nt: TGCGCCAGCAGCCAAGTTCCTCAGGGGGCGTTTTCCGGGGAGCTGTTTTTT; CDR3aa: CASSQVPQGAFSGELFF
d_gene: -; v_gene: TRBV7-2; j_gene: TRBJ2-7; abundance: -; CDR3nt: TGTGCCAGCAGCGAACTCACAATAGGTCTGGGCTCCTACGAGCAGTACTTC; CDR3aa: CASSELTIGLGSYEQYF
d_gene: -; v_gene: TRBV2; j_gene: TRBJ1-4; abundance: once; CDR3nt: TGTGCCAGCAGTGAGCAGGGAAAGATTGAAAAACTGTTTTTT; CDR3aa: CASSEQGKIEKLFF
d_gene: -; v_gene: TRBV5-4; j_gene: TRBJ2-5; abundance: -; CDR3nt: TGTGCCAGCAGCTTGTCCGCGTCACAAGAGACCCAGTACTTC; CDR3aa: CASSLSASQETQYF
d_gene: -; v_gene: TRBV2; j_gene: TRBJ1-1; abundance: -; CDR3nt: TGTGCCAGCATCCTAAGTTTCCTTAACACTGAAGCTTTCTTT; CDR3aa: CASILSFLNTEAFF
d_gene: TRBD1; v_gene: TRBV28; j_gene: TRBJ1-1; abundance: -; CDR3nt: TGTGCCAGCAGTTTAAGGACAGGGGGCTTGAACACTGAAGCTTTCTTT; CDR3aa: CASSLRTGGLNTEAFF
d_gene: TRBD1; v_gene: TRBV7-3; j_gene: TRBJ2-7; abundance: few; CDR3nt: TGTGCCAGCAGCTCTGGACAGGGCGGGGAGCAGTACTTC; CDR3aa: CASSSGQGGEQYF
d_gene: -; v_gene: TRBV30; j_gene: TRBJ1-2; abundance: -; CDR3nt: TGTGCCTGGAGTGGAGGCTTGTTCGGCTACACCTTC; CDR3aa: CAWSGGLFGYTF
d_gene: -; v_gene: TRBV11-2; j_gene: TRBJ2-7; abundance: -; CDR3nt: TGTGCCAGCAGCTCGGAGGCCGAGAGCTCCTACGAGCAGTACTTC; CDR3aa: CASSSEAESSYEQYF
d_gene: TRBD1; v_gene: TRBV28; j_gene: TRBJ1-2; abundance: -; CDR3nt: TGTGCCAGCAGCGTGGTGGGGACAGTGGGGTATGGCTACACCTTC; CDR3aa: CASSVVGTVGYGYTF
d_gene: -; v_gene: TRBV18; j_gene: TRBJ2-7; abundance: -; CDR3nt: TGTGCCAGCTCACCAGCGGACGAGCAGTACTTC; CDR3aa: CASSPADEQYF
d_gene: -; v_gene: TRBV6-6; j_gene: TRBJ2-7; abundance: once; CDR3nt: TGTGCCAGCAGGCCTGGATCCTACGAGCAGTACTTC; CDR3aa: CASRPGSYEQYF
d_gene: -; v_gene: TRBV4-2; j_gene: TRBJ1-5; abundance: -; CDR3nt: TGTGCCAGCAGCCAAGGATCAGGTAGTAATCAGCCCCAGCATTTT; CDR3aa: CASSQGSGSNQPQHF
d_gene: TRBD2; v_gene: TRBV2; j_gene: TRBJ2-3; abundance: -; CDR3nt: TGTGCCAGCAGGGCCGGGACTAGCGGGAGAGATACGCAGTATTTT; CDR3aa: CASRAGTSGRDTQYF
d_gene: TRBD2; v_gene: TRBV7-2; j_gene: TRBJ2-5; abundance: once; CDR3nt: TGTGCCAGCACCCAAGCGGGGAAAGAGACCCAGTACTTC; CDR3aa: CASTQAGKETQYF
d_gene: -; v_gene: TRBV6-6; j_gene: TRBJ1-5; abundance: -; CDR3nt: TGTGCCAGCAGTTACTCGGTTAGTAGCAATCAGCCCCAGCATTTT; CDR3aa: CASSYSVSSNQPQHF
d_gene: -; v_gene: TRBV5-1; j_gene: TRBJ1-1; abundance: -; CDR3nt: TGCGCCAGCAGCTTGACAGGGAACACTGAAGCTTTCTTT; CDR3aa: CASSLTGNTEAFF
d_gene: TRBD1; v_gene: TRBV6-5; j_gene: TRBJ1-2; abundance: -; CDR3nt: TGTGCCAGCAGTTATACAGGGGTAGGCTACACCTTC; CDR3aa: CASSYTGVGYTF
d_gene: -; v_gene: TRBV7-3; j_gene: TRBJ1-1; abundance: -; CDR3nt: TGTGCCAGCAGCTCCCAGGGTTATGGCACTGAAGCTTTCTTT; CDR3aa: CASSSQGYGTEAFF
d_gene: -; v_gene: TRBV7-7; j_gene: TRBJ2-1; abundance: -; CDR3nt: TGTGCTAGCAGCCCAGGGGTTAGCTCCTACAATGAGCAGTTCTTC; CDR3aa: CASSPGVSSYNEQFF
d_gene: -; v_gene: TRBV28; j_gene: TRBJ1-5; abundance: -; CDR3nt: TGTGCCAGCTGCCCTCCGACGGTGTTAATCAATCAGCCCCAGCATTTT; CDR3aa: CASCPPTVLINQPQHF
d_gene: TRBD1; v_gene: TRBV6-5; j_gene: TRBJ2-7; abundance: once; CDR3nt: TGTGCCAGCAGTACCCGGACAGGTTTGTACGAGCAGTACTTC; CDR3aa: CASSTRTGLYEQYF
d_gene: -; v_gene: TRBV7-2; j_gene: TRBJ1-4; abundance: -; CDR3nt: TGTGCCAGCAGCGAGGGGTACTCCAATGAAAAACTGTTTTTT; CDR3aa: CASSEGYSNEKLFF
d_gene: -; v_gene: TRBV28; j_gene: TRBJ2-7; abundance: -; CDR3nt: TGTGCCAGCAGAACCCCGGGACTGTACTACGAGCAGTACTTC; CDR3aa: CASRTPGLYYEQYF
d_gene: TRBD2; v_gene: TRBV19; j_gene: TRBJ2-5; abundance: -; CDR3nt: TGTGCCAGTAGTATTCCAACCTGGCTAGCGGGGAGCGAGACCCAGTACTTC; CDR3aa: CASSIPTWLAGSETQYF
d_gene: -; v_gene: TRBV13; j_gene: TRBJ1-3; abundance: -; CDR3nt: TGTGCCAGCAGCGCCGGTCCAGGGTTGTTCTCTGGAAACACCATATATTTT; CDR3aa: CASSAGPGLFSGNTIYF
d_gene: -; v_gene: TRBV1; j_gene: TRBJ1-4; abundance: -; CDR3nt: TGCACCAGCAGCCAAATTGGCCGAGGGAATGAAAAACTGTTTTTT; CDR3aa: CTSSQIGRGNEKLFF
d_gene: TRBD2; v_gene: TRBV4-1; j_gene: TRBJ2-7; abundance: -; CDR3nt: TGCGCCAGCAGCCAACTTGGGGAGGGAAGCGAGCAGTACTTC; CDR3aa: CASSQLGEGSEQYF
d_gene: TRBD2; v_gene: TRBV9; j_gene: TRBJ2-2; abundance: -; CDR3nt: TGTGCCAGCAGCTTACGACCCGGGACTAGCGGGGGCCCCTACACCGGGGAGCTGTTTTTT; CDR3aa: CASSLRPGTSGGPYTGELFF
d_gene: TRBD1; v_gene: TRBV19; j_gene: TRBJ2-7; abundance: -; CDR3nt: TGTGCCAGTAGTCGGGACAGGAGCTCCTACGAGCAGTACTTC; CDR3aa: CASSRDRSSYEQYF
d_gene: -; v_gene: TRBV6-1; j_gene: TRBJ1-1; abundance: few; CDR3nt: TGTGCCAGCAGTCTCCCGGGGTATGAAGCTTTCTTT; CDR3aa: CASSLPGYEAFF
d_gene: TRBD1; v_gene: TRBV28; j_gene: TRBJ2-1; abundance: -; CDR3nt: TGTGCCAGCAATGACAGGGGTTATTACAATGAGCAGTTCTTC; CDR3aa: CASNDRGYYNEQFF
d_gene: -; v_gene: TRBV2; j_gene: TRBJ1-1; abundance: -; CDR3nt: TGTGCCAGCAGTGAAGCCCCGTGGACTTCGGTAGTGAACACTGAAGCTTTCTTT; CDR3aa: CASSEAPWTSVVNTEAFF
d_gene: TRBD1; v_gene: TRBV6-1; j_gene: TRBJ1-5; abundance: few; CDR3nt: TGTGCCAGCAATACAGGGGATAGCCAGCCCCAGCATTTT; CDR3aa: CASNTGDSQPQHF
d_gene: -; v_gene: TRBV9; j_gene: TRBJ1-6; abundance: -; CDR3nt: TGTGCCAGCAGCGTAGATAGTTTGACCCTCCACTTT; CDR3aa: CASSVDSLTLHF
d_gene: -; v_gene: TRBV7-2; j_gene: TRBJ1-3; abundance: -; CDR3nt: TGTGCCAGCAGCTTGACGGCGTCTGGAAACACCATATATTTT; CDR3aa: CASSLTASGNTIYF
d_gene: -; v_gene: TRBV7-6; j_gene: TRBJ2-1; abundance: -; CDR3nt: TGTGCCAGCGGCTTCGGGGGCGCGAGGCCTAATGAGCAGTTCTTC; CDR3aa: CASGFGGARPNEQFF
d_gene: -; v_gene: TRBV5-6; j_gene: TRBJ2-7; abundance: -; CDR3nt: TGTGCCAGCAACTATCTGAGCAGGGTACGCTACGAGCAGTACTTC; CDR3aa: CASNYLSRVRYEQYF
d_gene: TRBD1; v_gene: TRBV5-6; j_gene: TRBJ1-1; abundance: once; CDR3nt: TGTGCCAGCAGCCCGGGACAGACGAACACTGAAGCTTTCTTT; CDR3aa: CASSPGQTNTEAFF
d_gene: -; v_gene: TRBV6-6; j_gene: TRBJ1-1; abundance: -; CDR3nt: TGTGCCAGCAGTTACCCCCTGACTGAAGCTTTCTTT; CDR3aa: CASSYPLTEAFF
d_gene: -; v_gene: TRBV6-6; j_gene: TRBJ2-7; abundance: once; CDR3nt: TGTGCCAGCAGTTCGCCACCCTCAACCTACGAGCAGTACTTC; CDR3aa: CASSSPPSTYEQYF
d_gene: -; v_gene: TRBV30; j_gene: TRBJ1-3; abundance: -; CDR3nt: TGTGCCTGGAGTCCGATTAACAGGGAATCTGGAAACACCATATATTTT; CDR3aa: CAWSPINRESGNTIYF
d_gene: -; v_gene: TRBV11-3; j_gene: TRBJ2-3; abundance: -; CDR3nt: TGTGCCAGCAGCCCACGTCCCACAGATACGCAGTATTTT; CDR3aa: CASSPRPTDTQYF
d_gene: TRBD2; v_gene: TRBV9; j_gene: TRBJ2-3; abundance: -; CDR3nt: TGTGCCAGCAGCGTAGTTGCGGGGGGGTCCAGTGGGACGCAGTATTTT; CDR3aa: CASSVVAGGSSGTQYF
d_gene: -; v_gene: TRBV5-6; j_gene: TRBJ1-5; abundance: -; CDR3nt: TGTGCCAGCAGCTTTTCAGGGGACAATCAGCCCCAGCATTTT; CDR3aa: CASSFSGDNQPQHF
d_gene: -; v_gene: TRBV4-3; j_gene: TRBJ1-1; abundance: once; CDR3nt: TGCGCCAGCAGCCAAGAGGGACCACTGAACACTGAAGCTTTCTTT; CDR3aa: CASSQEGPLNTEAFF
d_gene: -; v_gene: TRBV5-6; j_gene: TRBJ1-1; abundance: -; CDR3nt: TGTGCCAGCAGCTTGGTGGACCGGAGAGCTTTCTTT; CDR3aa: CASSLVDRRAFF
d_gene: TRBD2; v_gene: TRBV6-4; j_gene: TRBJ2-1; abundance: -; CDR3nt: TGTGCCAGCAGTGACAGCGGGGGGGCCTACAATGAGCAGTTCTTC; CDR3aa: CASSDSGGAYNEQFF
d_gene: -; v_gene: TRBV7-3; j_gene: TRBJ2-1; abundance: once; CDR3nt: TGTGCCAGCAGCTTAACACGGGCGGGCTCCTACAATGAGCAGTTCTTC; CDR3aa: CASSLTRAGSYNEQFF
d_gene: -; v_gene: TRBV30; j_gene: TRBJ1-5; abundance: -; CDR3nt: TGTGCCTGGATGGCAGATAGCTTACAAGGGGCCCAGCATTTT; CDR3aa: CAWMADSLQGAQHF
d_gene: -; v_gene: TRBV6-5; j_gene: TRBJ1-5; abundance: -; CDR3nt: TGTGCCAGCAGTTTGGATAGCAATCAGCCCCAGCATTTT; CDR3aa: CASSLDSNQPQHF